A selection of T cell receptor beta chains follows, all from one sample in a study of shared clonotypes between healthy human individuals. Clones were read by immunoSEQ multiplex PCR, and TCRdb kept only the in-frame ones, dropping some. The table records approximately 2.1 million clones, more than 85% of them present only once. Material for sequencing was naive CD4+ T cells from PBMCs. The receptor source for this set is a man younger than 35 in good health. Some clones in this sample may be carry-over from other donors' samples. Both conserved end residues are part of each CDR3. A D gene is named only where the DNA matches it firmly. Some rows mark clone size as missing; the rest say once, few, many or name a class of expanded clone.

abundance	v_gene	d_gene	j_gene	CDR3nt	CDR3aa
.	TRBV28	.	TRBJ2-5	TGTGCCACCACCCTACGGGAGACCCAGTACTTC	CATTLRETQYF
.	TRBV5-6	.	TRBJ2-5	TGTGCCAGCAGCGTCAGTCTAGGAAGTCTACAAGAGACCCAGTACTTC	CASSVSLGSLQETQYF
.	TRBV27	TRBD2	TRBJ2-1	TGTGCCAGCAGTTTTGGTACTAGCGGGAGAGGTGAGCAGTTCTTC	CASSFGTSGRGEQFF
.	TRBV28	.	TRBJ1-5	TGTGCCAGCAGTTCTCCAGCGGGGGGCGCGGAGCCCCAGCATTTT	CASSSPAGGAEPQHF
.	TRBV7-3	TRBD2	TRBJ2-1	TGTGCCAGCAGCCACGGACTAGCGGGAGGCTCCTACAATGAGCAGTTCTTC	CASSHGLAGGSYNEQFF
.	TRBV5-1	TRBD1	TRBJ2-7	TGCGCCAGCAGCTTGGGAGGGGGACAGCTCTACGAGCAGTACTTC	CASSLGGGQLYEQYF
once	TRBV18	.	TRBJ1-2	TGTGCCAGCTCACCTTCAGGGAATTGGGTGTACGGCTACACCTTC	CASSPSGNWVYGYTF
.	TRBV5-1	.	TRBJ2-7	TGCGCCAGCAGGGCAAGGGCGGAACGAGTATACGAGCAGTACTTC	CASRARAERVYEQYF
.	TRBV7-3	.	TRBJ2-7	TGTGCCAGCAGCTTAACGAACACGGCCTCCTACGAGCAGTACTTC	CASSLTNTASYEQYF
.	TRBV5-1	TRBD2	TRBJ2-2	TGCGCCAGCAGGATGGTAGCGGGAAACACCGGGGAGCTGTTTTTT	CASRMVAGNTGELFF
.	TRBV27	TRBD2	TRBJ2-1	TGTGCCAGCAGTCCCTCCCGGACTAGCGGGCCATACAATGAGCAGTTCTTC	CASSPSRTSGPYNEQFF
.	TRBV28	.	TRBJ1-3	TGTGCCAGCAGCCATGCAGGGGAAAACACCATATATTTT	CASSHAGENTIYF
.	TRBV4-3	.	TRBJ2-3	TGCGCCAGCAGCCAAGTTGGACATAGGGTTGGCGATACGCAGTATTTT	CASSQVGHRVGDTQYF
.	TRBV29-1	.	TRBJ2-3	TGCAGCGTTCGGGGACGAAACACAGATACGCAGTATTTT	CSVRGRNTDTQYF
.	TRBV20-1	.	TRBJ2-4	TGCAGTGCTAAAGTTCGGGTGGTCGAGTACTTC	CSAKVRVVEYF
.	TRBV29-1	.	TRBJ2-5	TGCAGCGTAGGGGCGGGGTGGGAGACCCAGTACTTC	CSVGAGWETQYF
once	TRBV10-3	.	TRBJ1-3	TGTGCCATCACCATAGATTCTGGAAACACCATATATTTT	CAITIDSGNTIYF
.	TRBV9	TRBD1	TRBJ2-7	TGTGCCAGCAGCGCGTCGGGACAGACCTACGAGCAGTACTTC	CASSASGQTYEQYF
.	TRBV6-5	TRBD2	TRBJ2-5	TGTGCCAGCAGTTGGACTAGCGGGGTATCCCAAGAGACCCAGTACTTC	CASSWTSGVSQETQYF
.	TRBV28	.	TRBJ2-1	TGTGCCAGCAGTTTCGGGCCCTACAATGAGCAGTTCTTC	CASSFGPYNEQFF
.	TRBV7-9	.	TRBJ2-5	TGTGCCAGCAGCAAGTTGCTAGCGGGACAGGGGGAGACCCAGTACTTC	CASSKLLAGQGETQYF
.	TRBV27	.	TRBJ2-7	TGTGCCAGCAGTTTTTTAGGAGCAGGCGAGCAGTACTTC	CASSFLGAGEQYF
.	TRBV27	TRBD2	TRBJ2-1	TGTGCCAGCAGTTCTACCCACACGGGACTAGCGGGAGTGGGTGAGCAGTTCTTC	CASSSTHTGLAGVGEQFF
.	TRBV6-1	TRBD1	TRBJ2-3	TGTGCCAGCACCCGAGGACAGGGTGTAGATACGCAGTATTTT	CASTRGQGVDTQYF
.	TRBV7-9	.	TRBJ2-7	TGTGCCAGCAGCTTAGTTGCCAGCCGATTACAGTACTTC	CASSLVASRLQYF
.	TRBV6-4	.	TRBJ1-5	TGTGCCAGCGCTGAGGGAGGGGGATTGTATAGCAATCAGCCCCAGCATTTT	CASAEGGGLYSNQPQHF
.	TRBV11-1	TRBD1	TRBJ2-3	TGTGCCAGCAGCTCGGACAGGGCTAGCACAGATACGCAGTATTTT	CASSSDRASTDTQYF
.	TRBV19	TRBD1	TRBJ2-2	TGTGCCAGTAGTATAGGGCCGGGACAGGGAACCGGGGAGCTGTTTTTT	CASSIGPGQGTGELFF
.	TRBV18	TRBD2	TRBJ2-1	TGTGCCAGCTCACCAGGCGGCGGGAGGGCCAGCTCCTACAATGAGCAGTTCTTC	CASSPGGGRASSYNEQFF
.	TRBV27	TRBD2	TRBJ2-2	TGTGCCAGCACCCGGGACTACCGGGCCGGGGAGCTGTTTTTT	CASTRDYRAGELFF
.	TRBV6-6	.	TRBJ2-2	TGTGCCAGCAGGTCCAGGGCCCCGAACACCGGGGAGCTGTTTTTT	CASRSRAPNTGELFF